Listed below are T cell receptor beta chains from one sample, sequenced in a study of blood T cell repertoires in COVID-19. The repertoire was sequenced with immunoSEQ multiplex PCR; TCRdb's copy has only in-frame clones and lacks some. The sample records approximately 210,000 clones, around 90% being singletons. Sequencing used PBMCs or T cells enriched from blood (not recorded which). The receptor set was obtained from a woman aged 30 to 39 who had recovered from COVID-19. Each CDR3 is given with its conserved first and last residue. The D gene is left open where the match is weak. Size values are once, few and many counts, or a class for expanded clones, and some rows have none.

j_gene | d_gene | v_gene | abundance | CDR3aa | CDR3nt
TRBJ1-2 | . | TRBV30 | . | CAWSPDTSYGYTF | TGTGCCTGGAGCCCGGACACGAGCTATGGCTACACCTTC
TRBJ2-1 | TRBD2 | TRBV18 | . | CASSPSGSSYNEQFF | TGTGCCAGCTCACCTAGCGGGAGCTCCTACAATGAGCAGTTCTTC
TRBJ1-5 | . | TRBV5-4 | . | CASSELGGTQPQHF | TGTGCCAGCAGCGAATTAGGGGGTACTCAGCCCCAGCATTTT
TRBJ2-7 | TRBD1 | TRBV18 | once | CASSSIPGQDYEQYF | TGTGCCAGCTCTTCAATTCCCGGACAGGACTACGAGCAGTACTTC
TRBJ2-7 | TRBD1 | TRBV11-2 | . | CASSEGTGKEQYF | TGTGCCAGCAGCGAAGGGACAGGGAAAGAGCAGTACTTC
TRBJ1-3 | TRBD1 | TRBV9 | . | CASSPRPGTGTNTIYF | TGTGCCAGCAGCCCCCGCCCCGGGACAGGGACAAACACCATATATTTT
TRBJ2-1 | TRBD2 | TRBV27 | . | CASSLAGGYNEQFF | TGTGCCAGCAGTTTAGCGGGGGGCTACAATGAGCAGTTCTTC
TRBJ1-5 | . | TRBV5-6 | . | CASSSLTDQPQHF | TGTGCCAGCAGCTCGTTGACAGATCAGCCCCAGCATTTT
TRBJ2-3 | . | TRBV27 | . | CASSSTNTQYF | TGTGCCAGCAGTTCGACAAATACGCAGTATTTT
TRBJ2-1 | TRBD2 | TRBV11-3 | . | CASSLGLAGGLRKFF | TGTGCCAGCAGCTTAGGGCTAGCGGGGGGGCTGAGAAAGTTCTTC
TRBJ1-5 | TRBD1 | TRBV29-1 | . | CSVRTGGDHQPQHF | TGCAGCGTCCGGACAGGGGGGGACCATCAGCCCCAGCATTTT
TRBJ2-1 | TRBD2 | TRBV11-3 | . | CASSFMGGSATYNEQFF | TGTGCCAGCAGCTTTATGGGGGGGAGCGCTACTTACAATGAGCAGTTCTTC
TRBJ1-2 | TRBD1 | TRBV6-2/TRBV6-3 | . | CASSYPSRDRDGYTF | TGTGCCAGCAGTTACCCATCGCGGGACAGGGATGGCTACACCTTC
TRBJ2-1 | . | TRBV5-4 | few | CASSFGGVARGTYNEQFF | TGTGCCAGCAGCTTTGGAGGTGTTGCGCGGGGAACTTACAATGAGCAGTTCTTC
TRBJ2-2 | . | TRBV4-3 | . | CASSPGRGPTGELFF | TGCGCCAGCAGCCCGGGGCGGGGCCCCACCGGGGAGCTGTTTTTT
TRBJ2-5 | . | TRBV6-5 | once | CASSYGPGQETQYF | TGTGCCAGCAGTTACGGGCCTGGTCAAGAGACCCAGTACTTC
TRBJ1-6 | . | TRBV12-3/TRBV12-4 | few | CASSFINSPLHF | TGTGCCAGCAGTTTCATTAATTCACCCCTCCACTTT
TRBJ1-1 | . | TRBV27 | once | CASSLGFLRGRAFF | TGTGCCAGCAGCCTAGGGTTCCTCAGGGGTCGAGCTTTCTTT
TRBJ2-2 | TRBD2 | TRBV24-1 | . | CATSDTSGWKLNTGELFF | TGTGCCACCAGTGACACTAGCGGGTGGAAGTTAAACACCGGGGAGCTGTTTTTT
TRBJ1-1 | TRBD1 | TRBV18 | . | CASSPDTSTGGWNTEAFF | TGTGCCAGCTCACCAGACACATCAACAGGGGGCTGGAACACTGAAGCTTTCTTT
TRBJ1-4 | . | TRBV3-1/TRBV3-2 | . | CASGRQGTNEKLFF | TGTGCCAGCGGGCGGCAGGGTACTAATGAAAAACTGTTTTTT
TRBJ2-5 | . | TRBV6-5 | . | CASNKQGRLVETQYF | TGTGCCAGCAACAAACAGGGCAGGTTGGTTGAGACCCAGTACTTC
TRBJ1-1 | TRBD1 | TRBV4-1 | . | CASSRGQGGDTEAFF | TGCGCCAGCAGCCGGGGACAGGGGGGGGACACTGAAGCTTTCTTT